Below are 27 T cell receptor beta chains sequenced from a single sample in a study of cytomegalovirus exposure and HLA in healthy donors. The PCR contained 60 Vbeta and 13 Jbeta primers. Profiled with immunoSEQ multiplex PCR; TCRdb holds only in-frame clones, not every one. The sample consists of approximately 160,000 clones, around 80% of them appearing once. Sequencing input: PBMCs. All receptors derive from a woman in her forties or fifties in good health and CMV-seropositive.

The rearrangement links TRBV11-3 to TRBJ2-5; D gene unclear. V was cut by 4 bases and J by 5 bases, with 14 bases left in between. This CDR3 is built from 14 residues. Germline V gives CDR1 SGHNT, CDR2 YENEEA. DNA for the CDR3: TGTGCCAGCAGCTATAGCCGCATCTCGGAGACCCAGTACTTC. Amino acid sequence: CASSYSRISETQYF. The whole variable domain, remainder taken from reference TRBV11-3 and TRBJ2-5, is EAGVVQSPRYKIIEKKQPVAFWCNPISGHNTLYWYLQNLGQGPELLIRYENEEAVDDSQLPKDRFSAERLKGVDSTLKIQPAELGDSAVYLCASSYSRISETQYFGPGTRLLVL.

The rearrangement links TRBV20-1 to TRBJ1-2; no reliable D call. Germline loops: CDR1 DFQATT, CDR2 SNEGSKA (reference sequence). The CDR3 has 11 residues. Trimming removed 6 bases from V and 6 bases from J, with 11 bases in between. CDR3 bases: TGCAGTGCCGCACGCGGGGATGGCTACACCTTC. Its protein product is CSAARGDGYTF.

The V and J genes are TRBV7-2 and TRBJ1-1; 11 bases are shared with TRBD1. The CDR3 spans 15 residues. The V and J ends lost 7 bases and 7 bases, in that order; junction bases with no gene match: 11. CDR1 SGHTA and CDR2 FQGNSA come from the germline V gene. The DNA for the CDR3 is TGTGCCAGCACCCTGGACAGGGGGCGCCCCGGTGAAGCTTTCTTT. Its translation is CASTLDRGRPGEAFF. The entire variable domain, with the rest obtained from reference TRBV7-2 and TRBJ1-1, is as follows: GAGVSQSPSNKVTEKGKDVELRCDPISGHTALYWYRQSLGQGLEFLIYFQGNSAPDKSGLPSDRFSAERTGGSVSTLTIQRTQQEDSAVYLCASTLDRGRPGEAFFGQGTRLTVV.

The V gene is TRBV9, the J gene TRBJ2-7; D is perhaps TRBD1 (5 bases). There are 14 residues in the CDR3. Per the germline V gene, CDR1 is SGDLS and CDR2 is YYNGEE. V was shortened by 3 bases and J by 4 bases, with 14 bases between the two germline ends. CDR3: CASSAYGQAYEQYF. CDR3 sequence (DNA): TGTGCCAGCAGCGCCTATGGACAAGCTTACGAGCAGTACTTC.

CDR3 in amino acids: CASSGSGRSYEQYF. CDR3 sequence (DNA): TGTGCCAGCAGCGGTAGCGGGAGGTCCTACGAGCAGTACTTC. The chain employs TRBV28 and TRBJ2-5, with 10 bases matching TRBD2. The J call may be incorrect, as the DNA end agrees better with TRBJ2-7. Germline CDR1 MDHEN, CDR2 SYDVKM. The CDR3 runs 14 residues.

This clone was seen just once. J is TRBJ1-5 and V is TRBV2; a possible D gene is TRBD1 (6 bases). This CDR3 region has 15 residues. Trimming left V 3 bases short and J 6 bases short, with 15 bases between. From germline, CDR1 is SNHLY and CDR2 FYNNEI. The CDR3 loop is CASSEGGRGSQPQHF. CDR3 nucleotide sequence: TGTGCCAGCAGTGAGGGTGGCAGGGGAAGTCAGCCCCAGCATTTT. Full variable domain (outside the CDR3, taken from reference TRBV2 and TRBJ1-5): EPEVTQTPSHQVTQMGQEVILRCVPISNHLYFYWYRQILGQKVEFLVSFYNNEISEKSEIFDDQFSVERPDGSNFTLKIRSTKLEDSAMYFCASSEGGRGSQPQHFGDGTRLSIL.

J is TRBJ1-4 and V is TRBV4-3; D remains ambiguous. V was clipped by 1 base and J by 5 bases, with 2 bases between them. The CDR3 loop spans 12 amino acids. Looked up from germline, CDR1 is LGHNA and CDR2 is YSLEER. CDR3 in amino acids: CASSQANEKLFF. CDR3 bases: TGCGCCAGCAGCCAAGCAAATGAAAAACTGTTTTTT.

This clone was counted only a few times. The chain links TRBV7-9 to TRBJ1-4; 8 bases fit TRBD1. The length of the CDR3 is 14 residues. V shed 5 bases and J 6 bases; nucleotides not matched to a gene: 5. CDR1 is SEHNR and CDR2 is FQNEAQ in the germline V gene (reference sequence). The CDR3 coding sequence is TGTGCCAGCAGCACGCAGGGGGCAGATGAAAAACTGTTTTTT. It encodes CASSTQGADEKLFF.

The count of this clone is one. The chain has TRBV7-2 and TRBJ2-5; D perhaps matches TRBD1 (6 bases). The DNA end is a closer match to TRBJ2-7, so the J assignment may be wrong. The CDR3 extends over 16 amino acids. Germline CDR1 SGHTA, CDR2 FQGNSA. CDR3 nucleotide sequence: TGTGCCAGCAGCTTAGGACAGGCACAATCCTCCTACGAGCAGTACTTC. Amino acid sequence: CASSLGQAQSSYEQYF.

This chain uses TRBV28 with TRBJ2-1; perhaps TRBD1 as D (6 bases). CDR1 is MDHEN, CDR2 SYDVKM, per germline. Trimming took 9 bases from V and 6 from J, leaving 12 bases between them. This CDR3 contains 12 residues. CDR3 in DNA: TGTGCCAGTACCCTCAGGGGCAATGAGCAGTTCTTC. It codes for CASTLRGNEQFF.

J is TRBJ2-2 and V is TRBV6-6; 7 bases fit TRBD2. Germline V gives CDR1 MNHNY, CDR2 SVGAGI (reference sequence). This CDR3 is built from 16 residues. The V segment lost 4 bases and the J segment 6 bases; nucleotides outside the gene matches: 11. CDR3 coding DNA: TGTGCCAGCAGTTTTAGAGGACTAGTTCCTGCCGGGGAGCTGTTTTTT. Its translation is CASSFRGLVPAGELFF.

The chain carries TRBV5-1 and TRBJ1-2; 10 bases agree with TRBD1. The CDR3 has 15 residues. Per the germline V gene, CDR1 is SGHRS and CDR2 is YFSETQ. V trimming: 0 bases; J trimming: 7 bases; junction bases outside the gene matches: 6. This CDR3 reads CASSLDRQGAGGYTF. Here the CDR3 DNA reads TGCGCCAGCAGCTTGGATCGACAGGGGGCTGGTGGCTACACCTTC.

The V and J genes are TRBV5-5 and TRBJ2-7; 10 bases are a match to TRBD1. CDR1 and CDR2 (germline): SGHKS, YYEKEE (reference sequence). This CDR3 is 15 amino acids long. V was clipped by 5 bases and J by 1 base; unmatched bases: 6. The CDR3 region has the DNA TGTGCCAGCAGATCGTCGGACAGGGGGTCCTACGAGCAGTACTTC. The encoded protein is CASRSSDRGSYEQYF.

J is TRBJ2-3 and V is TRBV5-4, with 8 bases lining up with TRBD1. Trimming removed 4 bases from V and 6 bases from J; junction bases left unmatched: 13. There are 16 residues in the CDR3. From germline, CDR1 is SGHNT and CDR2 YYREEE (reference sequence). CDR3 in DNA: TGTGCCAGCAGCCCAGGGGGGCAGGGGGCTTCGGATACGCAGTATTTT. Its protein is CASSPGGQGASDTQYF. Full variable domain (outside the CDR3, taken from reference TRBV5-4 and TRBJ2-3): ETGVTQSPTHLIKTRGQQVTLRCSSQSGHNTVSWYQQALGQGPQFIFQYYREEENGRGNFPPRFSGLQFPNYSSELNVNALELDDSALYLCASSPGGQGASDTQYFGPGTRLTVL.

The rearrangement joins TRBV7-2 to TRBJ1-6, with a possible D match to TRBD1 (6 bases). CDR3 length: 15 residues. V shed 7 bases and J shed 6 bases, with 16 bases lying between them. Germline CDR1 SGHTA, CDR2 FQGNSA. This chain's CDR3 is CASTLQQGSNSPLHF. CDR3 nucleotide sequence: TGTGCCAGCACCCTACAACAGGGAAGTAATTCACCCCTCCACTTT. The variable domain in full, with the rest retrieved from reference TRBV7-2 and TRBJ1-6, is GAGVSQSPSNKVTEKGKDVELRCDPISGHTALYWYRQSLGQGLEFLIYFQGNSAPDKSGLPSDRFSAERTGGSVSTLTIQRTQQEDSAVYLCASTLQQGSNSPLHFGNGTRLTVT.

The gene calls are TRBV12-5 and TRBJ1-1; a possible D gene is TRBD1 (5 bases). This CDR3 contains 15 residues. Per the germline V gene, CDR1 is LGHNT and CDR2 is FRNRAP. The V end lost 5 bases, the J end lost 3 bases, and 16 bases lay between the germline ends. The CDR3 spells CASGPNRNRYTEAFF. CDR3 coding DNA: TGTGCTAGTGGTCCCAACAGGAACCGGTACACTGAAGCTTTCTTT.

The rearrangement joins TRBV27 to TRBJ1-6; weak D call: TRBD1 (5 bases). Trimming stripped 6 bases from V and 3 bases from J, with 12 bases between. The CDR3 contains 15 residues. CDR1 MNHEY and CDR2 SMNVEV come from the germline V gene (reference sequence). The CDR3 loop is CASRAQGYYNSPLHF. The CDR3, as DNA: TGTGCCAGCAGAGCTCAGGGTTACTATAATTCACCCCTCCACTTT.

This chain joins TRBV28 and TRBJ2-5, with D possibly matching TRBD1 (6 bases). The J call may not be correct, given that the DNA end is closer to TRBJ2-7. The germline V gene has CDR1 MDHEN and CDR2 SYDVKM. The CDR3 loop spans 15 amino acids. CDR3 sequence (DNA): TGTGCCAGCAGTTTAAGGCAGGGGCTTACCTACGAGCAGTACTTC. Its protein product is CASSLRQGLTYEQYF.

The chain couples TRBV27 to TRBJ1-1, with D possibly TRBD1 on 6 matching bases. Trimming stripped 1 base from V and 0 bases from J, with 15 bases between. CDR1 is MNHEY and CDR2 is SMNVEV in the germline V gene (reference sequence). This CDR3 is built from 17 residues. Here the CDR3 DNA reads TGTGCCAGCAGTTTATTTTCCGGGGGGGGCCTGAACACTGAAGCTTTCTTT. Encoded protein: CASSLFSGGGLNTEAFF.

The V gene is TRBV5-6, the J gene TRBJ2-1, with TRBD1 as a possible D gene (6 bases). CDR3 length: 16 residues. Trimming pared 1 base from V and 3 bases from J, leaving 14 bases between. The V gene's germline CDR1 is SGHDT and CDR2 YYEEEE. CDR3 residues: CASSLKQGRFYNEQFF. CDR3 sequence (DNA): TGTGCCAGCAGCTTGAAGCAGGGGCGTTTCTACAATGAGCAGTTCTTC.

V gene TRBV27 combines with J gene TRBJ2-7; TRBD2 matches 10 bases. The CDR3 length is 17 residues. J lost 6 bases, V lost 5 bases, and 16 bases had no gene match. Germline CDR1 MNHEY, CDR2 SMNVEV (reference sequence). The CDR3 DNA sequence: TGTGCCAGCAGTCCCCCCGTCGTTACTAGCGGGAAAGGCGAGCAGTACTTC. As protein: CASSPPVVTSGKGEQYF.

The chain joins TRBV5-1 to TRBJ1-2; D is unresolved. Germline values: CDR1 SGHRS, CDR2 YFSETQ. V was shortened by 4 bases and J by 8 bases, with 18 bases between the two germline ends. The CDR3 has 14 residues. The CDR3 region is CASSPGGQSRGYTF. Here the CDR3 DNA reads TGCGCCAGCAGCCCCGGAGGGCAATCTCGCGGCTACACCTTC.

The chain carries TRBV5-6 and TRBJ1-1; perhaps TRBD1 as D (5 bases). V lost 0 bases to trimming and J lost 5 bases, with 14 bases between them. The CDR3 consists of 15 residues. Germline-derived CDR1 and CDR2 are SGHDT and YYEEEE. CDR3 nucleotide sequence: TGTGCCAGCAGCTTGGCCAATACGGGGGGGACTGAAGCTTTCTTT. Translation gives CASSLANTGGTEAFF.

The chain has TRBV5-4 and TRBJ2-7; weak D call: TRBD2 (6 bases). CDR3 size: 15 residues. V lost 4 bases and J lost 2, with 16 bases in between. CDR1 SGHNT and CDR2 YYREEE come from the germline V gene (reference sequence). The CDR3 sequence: CASSAPGTGAYEQYF. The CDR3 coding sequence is TGTGCCAGCAGCGCACCCGGGACTGGAGCCTACGAGCAGTACTTC.

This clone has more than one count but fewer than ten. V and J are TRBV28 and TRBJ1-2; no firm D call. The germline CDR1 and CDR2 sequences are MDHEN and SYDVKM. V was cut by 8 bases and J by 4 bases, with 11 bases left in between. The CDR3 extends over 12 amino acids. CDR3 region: CASSNGFYGYTF. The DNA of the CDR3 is TGTGCCAGCTCGAACGGTTTCTATGGCTACACCTTC.

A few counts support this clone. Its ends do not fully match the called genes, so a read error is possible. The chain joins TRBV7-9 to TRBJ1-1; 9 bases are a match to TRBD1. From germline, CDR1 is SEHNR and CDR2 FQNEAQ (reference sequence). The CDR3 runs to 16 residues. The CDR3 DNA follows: TGTTCCAGCAGCTCTCCCGGGACAGGGATGAACACTGAAGCTTTCTTT. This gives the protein CSSSSPGTGMNTEAFF.

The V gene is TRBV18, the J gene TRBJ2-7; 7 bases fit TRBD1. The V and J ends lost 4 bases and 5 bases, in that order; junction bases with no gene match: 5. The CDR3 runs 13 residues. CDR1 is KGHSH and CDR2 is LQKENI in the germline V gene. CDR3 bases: TGTGCCAGCTCACTTCAGGGGGACGACGAGCAGTACTTC. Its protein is CASSLQGDDEQYF.